This is a list of T cell receptor beta chains from one sample in a study of cytotoxic CD8 clonotypes in ibrutinib-treated CLL. Clones were sequenced by immunoSEQ multiplex PCR, and TCRdb holds only the in-frame ones, with some missing. The sample gives around 310,000 clones, almost 80% of which show up once; 6.5% to 8.5% is in the top ten. The starting material was PBMCs, obtained before ibrutinib treatment. These receptors were collected from a human donor with chronic lymphocytic leukemia. CDR3s include the opening cysteine and the closing phenylalanine or tryptophan. The order of the fields is J gene, V gene, clone size, D gene, CDR3 protein, CDR3 DNA. D genes are given only for firm matches. The size of a clone is reported for some rows only, either as once, few or many, or as a class for expanded clones.

j_call: TRBJ1-2
v_call: TRBV28
clone_size: once
d_call: TRBD1
cdr3_aa: CASRPGQVDYGYTF
cdr3_nt: TGTGCCAGCAGACCCGGACAGGTCGACTATGGCTACACCTTC

j_call: TRBJ2-5
v_call: TRBV4-2
clone_size: -
d_call: -
cdr3_aa: CASSWGPAQEFQETQYF
cdr3_nt: TGTGCCAGCAGCTGGGGACCGGCTCAGGAGTTCCAAGAGACCCAGTACTTC

j_call: TRBJ1-5
v_call: TRBV28
clone_size: -
d_call: TRBD1
cdr3_aa: CASSSGTGGLWSNQPQHF
cdr3_nt: TGTGCCAGCAGTTCCGGGACAGGGGGACTATGGAGCAATCAGCCCCAGCATTTT

j_call: TRBJ1-2
v_call: TRBV25-1
clone_size: -
d_call: -
cdr3_aa: CASSEAGIGYTF
cdr3_nt: TGTGCCAGCAGTGAGGCAGGGATTGGCTACACCTTC

j_call: TRBJ2-7
v_call: TRBV30
clone_size: -
d_call: TRBD1
cdr3_aa: CAWSVRWTGEIYEQYF
cdr3_nt: TGTGCCTGGAGTGTACGGTGGACAGGGGAAATCTACGAGCAGTACTTC

j_call: TRBJ2-7
v_call: TRBV18
clone_size: -
d_call: -
cdr3_aa: CASSPPQGRGYEQYF
cdr3_nt: TGTGCCAGCTCACCACCACAGGGTCGAGGGTACGAGCAGTACTTC

j_call: TRBJ2-3
v_call: TRBV28
clone_size: -
d_call: TRBD1
cdr3_aa: CASSLYPGQGRTDTQYF
cdr3_nt: TGTGCCAGCAGTTTATACCCCGGACAGGGACGAACAGATACGCAGTATTTT

j_call: TRBJ2-7
v_call: TRBV7-2
clone_size: -
d_call: -
cdr3_aa: CASSPNLFVSEQYF
cdr3_nt: TGTGCCAGCAGCCCAAACCTTTTTGTAAGCGAGCAGTACTTC

j_call: TRBJ2-3
v_call: TRBV15
clone_size: few
d_call: -
cdr3_aa: CATSREKRDTQYF
cdr3_nt: TGTGCCACCAGCAGAGAAAAAAGAGATACGCAGTATTTT

j_call: TRBJ1-1
v_call: TRBV28
clone_size: -
d_call: -
cdr3_aa: CASSLFRGNTEAFF
cdr3_nt: TGTGCCAGCAGTTTATTCCGCGGGAACACTGAAGCTTTCTTT

j_call: TRBJ1-1
v_call: TRBV6-1
clone_size: -
d_call: -
cdr3_aa: CASSEPWNTEAFF
cdr3_nt: TGTGCCAGCAGTGAACCCTGGAACACTGAAGCTTTCTTT

j_call: TRBJ2-6
v_call: TRBV19
clone_size: -
d_call: -
cdr3_aa: CASSIGRYSGANVLTF
cdr3_nt: TGTGCCAGTAGTATAGGAAGGTACTCTGGGGCCAACGTCCTGACTTTC

j_call: TRBJ2-7
v_call: TRBV30
clone_size: once
d_call: -
cdr3_aa: CAWSVQGNNRYEQYF
cdr3_nt: TGTGCCTGGAGTGTACAGGGAAATAACCGCTACGAGCAGTACTTC

j_call: TRBJ1-1
v_call: TRBV11-2
clone_size: -
d_call: -
cdr3_aa: CASSLVGGRNTEAFF
cdr3_nt: TGTGCCAGCAGCTTAGTAGGGGGGCGGAACACTGAAGCTTTCTTT

j_call: TRBJ2-3
v_call: TRBV6-5
clone_size: -
d_call: -
cdr3_aa: CASSYSDSSLMYF
cdr3_nt: TGTGCCAGCAGTTACTCCGACAGCTCGCTGATGTATTTT

j_call: TRBJ1-4
v_call: TRBV19
clone_size: -
d_call: TRBD1
cdr3_aa: CASSTHRGPNEKLFF
cdr3_nt: TGTGCCAGTAGTACCCACAGGGGACCAAATGAAAAACTGTTTTTT

j_call: TRBJ1-4
v_call: TRBV5-6
clone_size: few
d_call: -
cdr3_aa: CASSLQGYNEKLFF
cdr3_nt: TGTGCCAGCAGCCTACAGGGCTATAATGAAAAACTGTTTTTT

j_call: TRBJ1-5
v_call: TRBV27
clone_size: -
d_call: TRBD1
cdr3_aa: CASRNRGHQPQHF
cdr3_nt: TGTGCCAGCAGGAACAGGGGGCATCAGCCCCAGCATTTT

j_call: TRBJ2-3
v_call: TRBV11-2
clone_size: -
d_call: -
cdr3_aa: CASSLVYTQYF
cdr3_nt: TGTGCCAGCAGCTTAGTCTATACGCAGTATTTT

j_call: TRBJ2-7
v_call: TRBV9
clone_size: few
d_call: -
cdr3_aa: CASSVGLGMSYEQYF
cdr3_nt: TGTGCCAGCAGCGTAGGTTTAGGGATGAGCTACGAGCAGTACTTC

j_call: TRBJ2-6
v_call: TRBV11-3
clone_size: -
d_call: -
cdr3_aa: CASSKGAGSSGANVLTF
cdr3_nt: TGTGCCAGCAGCAAAGGGGCGGGGAGCTCTGGGGCCAACGTCCTGACTTTC

j_call: TRBJ2-3
v_call: TRBV19
clone_size: -
d_call: TRBD2
cdr3_aa: CASSISGGTDTQYF
cdr3_nt: TGTGCCAGTAGTATTAGCGGGGGCACAGATACGCAGTATTTT

j_call: TRBJ2-7
v_call: TRBV27
clone_size: once
d_call: TRBD2
cdr3_aa: CASSFSLAGALYEQYF
cdr3_nt: TGTGCCAGCAGTTTTTCGCTAGCGGGAGCCCTCTACGAGCAGTACTTC

j_call: TRBJ2-1
v_call: TRBV20-1
clone_size: -
d_call: -
cdr3_aa: CSAHGDWQFF
cdr3_nt: TGCAGTGCTCATGGGGACTGGCAGTTCTTC

j_call: TRBJ2-1
v_call: TRBV14
clone_size: -
d_call: -
cdr3_aa: CASSQDEARYDEQFF
cdr3_nt: TGTGCCAGCAGCCAAGATGAGGCTAGATACGATGAGCAGTTCTTC

j_call: TRBJ1-4
v_call: TRBV2
clone_size: -
d_call: -
cdr3_aa: CASRAGHTNEKLFF
cdr3_nt: TGTGCCAGCAGAGCCGGACATACAAATGAAAAACTGTTTTTT

j_call: TRBJ2-7
v_call: TRBV6-5
clone_size: -
d_call: -
cdr3_aa: CASSRQRSSYEQYF
cdr3_nt: TGTGCCAGCAGCCGCCAGCGAAGCTCCTACGAGCAGTACTTC

j_call: TRBJ2-7
v_call: TRBV2
clone_size: -
d_call: -
cdr3_aa: CASSESGTYDYEQYF
cdr3_nt: TGTGCCAGCAGTGAATCCGGGACATATGACTACGAGCAGTACTTC

j_call: TRBJ1-2
v_call: TRBV5-1
clone_size: -
d_call: -
cdr3_aa: CASRFAGAGYGYTF
cdr3_nt: TGCGCCAGCAGGTTTGCAGGGGCTGGCTATGGCTACACCTTC

j_call: TRBJ2-5
v_call: TRBV19
clone_size: -
d_call: -
cdr3_aa: CASSPLWGETQYF
cdr3_nt: TGTGCCAGTAGTCCCCTATGGGGAGAGACCCAGTACTTC

j_call: TRBJ2-6
v_call: TRBV19
clone_size: -
d_call: -
cdr3_aa: CASTSTGANVLTF
cdr3_nt: TGTGCCAGTACTAGCACTGGGGCCAACGTCCTGACTTTC

j_call: TRBJ2-5
v_call: TRBV18
clone_size: -
d_call: -
cdr3_aa: CASSRIDRQETQYF
cdr3_nt: TGTGCCAGCTCACGCATAGACAGACAAGAGACCCAGTACTTC

j_call: TRBJ1-1
v_call: TRBV5-4
clone_size: -
d_call: -
cdr3_aa: CASSFGWNTEAFF
cdr3_nt: TGTGCCAGCAGCTTTGGCTGGAACACTGAAGCTTTCTTT

j_call: TRBJ2-7
v_call: TRBV15
clone_size: -
d_call: TRBD1
cdr3_aa: CATSRVTGAYEQYF
cdr3_nt: TGTGCCACCAGCAGAGTGACAGGGGCCTACGAGCAGTACTTC

j_call: TRBJ1-4
v_call: TRBV19
clone_size: -
d_call: -
cdr3_aa: CASRPQSATNEKLFF
cdr3_nt: TGTGCCAGTAGGCCTCAGTCAGCAACTAATGAAAAACTGTTTTTT

j_call: TRBJ2-2
v_call: TRBV5-1
clone_size: -
d_call: TRBD1
cdr3_aa: CASSSPRDRGNTGELFF
cdr3_nt: TGCGCCAGCAGCTCCCCCCGGGACAGGGGGAACACCGGGGAGCTGTTTTTT

j_call: TRBJ2-1
v_call: TRBV2
clone_size: -
d_call: TRBD2
cdr3_aa: CASTFLAATNEQFF
cdr3_nt: TGTGCCAGCACTTTCCTAGCGGCTACCAATGAGCAGTTCTTC

j_call: TRBJ2-7
v_call: TRBV27
clone_size: -
d_call: -
cdr3_aa: CASSAGGPYSYEQYF
cdr3_nt: TGTGCCAGCAGCGCCGGAGGTCCCTACTCCTACGAGCAGTACTTC

j_call: TRBJ1-5
v_call: TRBV7-2
clone_size: few
d_call: -
cdr3_aa: CASSLVAENQPQHF
cdr3_nt: TGTGCCAGCAGCTTAGTGGCAGAAAATCAGCCCCAGCATTTT

j_call: TRBJ2-3
v_call: TRBV27
clone_size: -
d_call: TRBD2
cdr3_aa: CASSFFGLAGSTDTQYF
cdr3_nt: TGTGCCAGCAGTTTCTTTGGACTAGCGGGATCCACAGATACGCAGTATTTT

j_call: TRBJ2-3
v_call: TRBV4-2
clone_size: once
d_call: -
cdr3_aa: CASSQDWGDTQYF
cdr3_nt: TGTGCCAGCAGCCAAGATTGGGGGGATACGCAGTATTTT

j_call: TRBJ1-5
v_call: TRBV27
clone_size: few
d_call: -
cdr3_aa: CASSLTGPDPKQPQHF
cdr3_nt: TGTGCCAGCAGTTTGACGGGCCCCGACCCGAAGCAGCCCCAGCATTTT

j_call: TRBJ2-3
v_call: TRBV11-2
clone_size: -
d_call: -
cdr3_aa: CASSFQGSDTQYF
cdr3_nt: TGTGCCAGCAGCTTTCAGGGGTCAGATACGCAGTATTTT

j_call: TRBJ2-5
v_call: TRBV6-5
clone_size: -
d_call: -
cdr3_aa: CASSYSGGAQETQYF
cdr3_nt: TGTGCCAGCAGTTACTCTGGCGGGGCACAAGAGACCCAGTACTTC

j_call: TRBJ2-2
v_call: TRBV6-6
clone_size: -
d_call: -
cdr3_aa: CASRSVWTGELFF
cdr3_nt: TGTGCCAGCAGGTCCGTCTGGACCGGGGAGCTGTTTTTT

j_call: TRBJ2-3
v_call: TRBV9
clone_size: -
d_call: -
cdr3_aa: CASSVGTYSDTQYF
cdr3_nt: TGTGCCAGCAGCGTAGGGACCTACTCAGATACGCAGTATTTT

j_call: TRBJ1-6
v_call: TRBV19
clone_size: -
d_call: -
cdr3_aa: CASSTAGLTHF
cdr3_nt: TGTGCCAGTAGTACGGCTGGGCTAACCCACTTT

j_call: TRBJ2-1
v_call: TRBV7-9
clone_size: -
d_call: -
cdr3_aa: CASSPPAIWDEQFF
cdr3_nt: TGTGCCAGCAGCCCCCCCGCTATTTGGGATGAGCAGTTCTTC

j_call: TRBJ1-3
v_call: TRBV7-9
clone_size: few
d_call: -
cdr3_aa: CASSLGGRTGNTIYF
cdr3_nt: TGTGCCAGCAGCTTAGGAGGTCGGACTGGAAACACCATATATTTT

j_call: TRBJ2-1
v_call: TRBV4-1
clone_size: -
d_call: -
cdr3_aa: CASSQPLGPSYNEQFF
cdr3_nt: TGCGCCAGCAGCCAACCTTTGGGTCCCTCCTACAATGAGCAGTTCTTC

j_call: TRBJ2-5
v_call: TRBV7-6
clone_size: -
d_call: -
cdr3_aa: CASSPRGPGETQYF
cdr3_nt: TGTGCCAGCAGCCCCCGTGGTCCCGGGGAGACCCAGTACTTC

j_call: TRBJ1-1
v_call: TRBV7-6
clone_size: -
d_call: -
cdr3_aa: CASSSYRAQAFF
cdr3_nt: TGTGCCAGCAGCTCGTATAGGGCACAAGCTTTCTTT

j_call: TRBJ1-3
v_call: TRBV9
clone_size: -
d_call: -
cdr3_aa: CASSVIDGSGNTIYF
cdr3_nt: TGTGCCAGCAGCGTAATAGACGGCTCTGGAAACACCATATATTTT

j_call: TRBJ1-1
v_call: TRBV5-8
clone_size: once
d_call: TRBD1
cdr3_aa: CASTRTGYEAFF
cdr3_nt: TGTGCCAGCACCCGGACAGGATATGAAGCTTTCTTT

j_call: TRBJ1-1
v_call: TRBV9
clone_size: once
d_call: -
cdr3_aa: CASSSEIGGTEAFF
cdr3_nt: TGTGCCAGCAGCTCAGAGATTGGCGGCACTGAAGCTTTCTTT

j_call: TRBJ2-5
v_call: TRBV5-6
clone_size: -
d_call: -
cdr3_aa: CASSLGPGQETQYF
cdr3_nt: TGTGCCAGCAGCCTGGGTCCAGGCCAAGAGACCCAGTACTTC